A single sample gave rise to the 2 T cell receptor beta chains below, sequenced in a study of T cell changes during pregnancy in multiple sclerosis. This table comes from immunoSEQ multiplex PCR, and its TCRdb copy is limited to in-frame clones, with some not included. In the table there are approximately 90,000 clones, roughly 90% of which are singletons. The input for sequencing was peripheral blood, taken in the first trimester of pregnancy. The receptors shown here come from a female donor with multiple sclerosis, enrolled in a pregnancy study.

The chain employs TRBV5-8 and TRBJ2-5; D gene uncertain. The germline V gene encodes CDR1 SGHTS and CDR2 YDEGEE. The CDR3 is made up of 13 amino acids. The V end lost 4 bases, the J end lost 7 bases, and 14 bases lay between the germline ends. CDR3 in amino acids: CASSLLAPRTQYF. As DNA, the CDR3 is TGTGCCAGCAGCCTCCTGGCCCCTAGGACCCAGTACTTC.

The chain uses TRBV30 and TRBJ2-7; D unclear. The CDR3 totals 14 residues. Germline CDR1 reads GTSNPN; CDR2 reads SVGIG (reference sequence). V lost 2 bases and J 3 bases, leaving 14 bases between the germline ends. The CDR3 DNA reads TGTGCCTGGAGTACGTCGTCAGATTTCTACGAGCAGTACTTC. Its translation is CAWSTSSDFYEQYF.